This T cell receptor (beta chain) was profiled in a study of cytomegalovirus exposure and HLA in healthy donors. Vbeta (60) and Jbeta (13) primers were used in the PCR. Here immunoSEQ multiplex PCR was the method, and the copy in TCRdb shows in-frame clones only, minus some. Of about 76,000 clones listed, around 78% are singletons. The CDR3 length is 16 residues. Germline loops: CDR1 SGHTA, CDR2 FQGTGA. V was clipped by 1 base and J by 6 bases; unmatched bases: 9. This clone was seen more than once but under ten times. Input material: PBMCs. This receptor was taken from a male donor in good health and CMV-seropositive. The rearrangement joins TRBV7-3 to TRBJ1-1; 9 bases match TRBD1. Here the CDR3 DNA reads TGTGCCAGCAGCTTAATGGGGGCGGGACAGGGCTCTGAAGCTTTCTTT. It encodes CASSLMGAGQGSEAFF.